Reported below is one TCR beta chain. The antigen is undetermined. These data are taken from a study of CD8+CD57+ T cells in acquired aplastic anemia. For the study at large: Sorting CD4+ and CD8+ cells gave DNA averaging approximately 3 ug.

Only patients with CD8+CD57+ cell expansion on flow cytometry were chosen for sequencing. When blood sampling took place, the patients had received no therapy. Genomic DNA templated the TCR beta VDJ and CDR3 profiling. TCRdb used MiXCR to reprocess the reads, holding one entry per CDR3 protein. The profile shows under 250,000 distinct CDR3 sequences, 55% to 65% of them singletons. Overall study findings and caveats: Patients and controls shared over 25 CD8+ CDR3 sequences, highly expressed in patients.

Per the germline V gene, CDR1 is SNHLY and CDR2 is FYNNEI. CDR3 length: 14 amino acids. V was pared by 7 bases and J by 2 bases, with 15 bases between. The sample comprised sorted CD4+, CD8+, or CD8+CD57+ T cells (not recorded which) from PBMCs. The gene calls are TRBV2 and TRBJ2-7; D call uncertain. This sequence was found in a human donor with aplastic anemia. The CDR3 region has the DNA TGTGCCAGCATCGGTGGGTCCCGGACCTACGAGCAGTACTTC. Translation: CASIGGSRTYEQYF. Full variable domain (rest looked up from reference TRBV2 and TRBJ2-7): EPEVTQTPSHQVTQMGQEVILRCVPISNHLYFYWYRQILGQKVEFLVSFYNNEISEKSEIFDDQFSVERPDGSNFTLKIRSTKLEDSAMYFCASIGGSRTYEQYFGPGTRLTVT.